The present T cell receptor (beta chain) was sequenced within a study of T cell repertoires in cytomegalovirus infection. Looking at the study overall: Public TCR beta signatures indicated both CMV infection and matching HLA type.

Whole-study results and caveats: HLA-C-restricted TCR beta clonotypes specific for CMV led the ex vivo response. Accumulated public TCR beta family frequency recognized individuals carrying CMV together with the relevant HLA.

The CDR3 extends over 15 amino acids. V was pared by 1 base and J by 0 bases, with 7 bases between. The germline V gene has CDR1 LNHNV and CDR2 YYDKDF (reference sequence). One entry per CDR3 protein results from TCRdb running MiXCR on the reads. Of fewer than 300,000 distinct CDR3 sequences listed, about a quarter are singletons. On this clonotype itself: Antigen specificity is unknown.

The sequence was collected from a human donor in good health (CMV status not recorded). Some clones in this sample may be carry-over from other donors' samples. What was sequenced was PBMCs. This chain uses TRBV15 with TRBJ1-5; no clear D gene. The CDR3 loop reads CATSRVAYSNQPQHF. The CDR3 DNA reads TGTGCCACCAGCAGAGTCGCCTATAGCAATCAGCCCCAGCATTTT.